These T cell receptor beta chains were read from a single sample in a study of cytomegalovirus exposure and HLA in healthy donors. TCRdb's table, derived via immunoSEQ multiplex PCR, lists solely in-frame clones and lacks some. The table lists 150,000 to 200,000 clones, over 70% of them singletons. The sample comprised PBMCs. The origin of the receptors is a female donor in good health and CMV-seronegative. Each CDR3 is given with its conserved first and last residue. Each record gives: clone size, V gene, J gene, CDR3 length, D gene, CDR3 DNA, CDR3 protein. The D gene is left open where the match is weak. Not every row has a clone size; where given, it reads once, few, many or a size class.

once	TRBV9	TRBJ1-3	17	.	TGTGCCAGCAGCTCGAGAGGGGGGGCGGGCATTGGAAACACCATATATTTT	CASSSRGGAGIGNTIYF
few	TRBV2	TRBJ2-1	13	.	TGTGCCAGCATGAGCGGAGTGTACAATGAGCAGTTCTTC	CASMSGVYNEQFF
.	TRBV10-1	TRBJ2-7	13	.	TGCGCCAGCAGCGGAGGGCAGGTCTACGAGCAGTACTTC	CASSGGQVYEQYF
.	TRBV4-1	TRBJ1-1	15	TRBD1	TGCGCCAGCAGCCAGACGACAGGGGGGGGGACTGAAGCTTTCTTT	CASSQTTGGGTEAFF
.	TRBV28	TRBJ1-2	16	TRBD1	TGTGCCAGCAGTTTAAGTAGGGCGACAGGGAGGTATGGCTACACCTTC	CASSLSRATGRYGYTF
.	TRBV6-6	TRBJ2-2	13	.	TGTGCCAGCGGCCTAGCCGGCACCGGGGAGCTGTTTTTT	CASGLAGTGELFF
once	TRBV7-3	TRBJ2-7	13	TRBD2	TGTGCCAGCAGCCCTGGGAGGGACTACGAGCAGTACTTC	CASSPGRDYEQYF
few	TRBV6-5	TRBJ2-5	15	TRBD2	TGTGCCAGCACAGAAATAGCGGGGTTCGGGGAGACCCAGTACTTC	CASTEIAGFGETQYF
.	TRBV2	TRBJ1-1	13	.	TGTGCCAACGCCTATCGGGGGAACACTGAAGCTTTCTTT	CANAYRGNTEAFF
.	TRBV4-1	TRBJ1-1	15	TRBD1	TGCGCCAGCAGCCAAGCAGGACAGGGGAACACTGAAGCTTTCTTT	CASSQAGQGNTEAFF
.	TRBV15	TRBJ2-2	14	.	TGTGCCACCAGCAGAGATACGGGAACCGGGGAGCTGTTTTTT	CATSRDTGTGELFF
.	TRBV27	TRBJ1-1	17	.	TGTGCCAGCAGTTTATCCCCAGGGATCGGCCTGAACACTGAAGCTTTCTTT	CASSLSPGIGLNTEAFF
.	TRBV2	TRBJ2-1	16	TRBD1	TGTGCCAGCAGTCACAGAAGGACAGGGGGCGGCGATGAGCAGTTCTTC	CASSHRRTGGGDEQFF
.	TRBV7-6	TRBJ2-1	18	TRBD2	TGTGCCAGCAGCTTAGTCATTTCCGGGACTAGCGAGTACAATGAGCAGTTCTTC	CASSLVISGTSEYNEQFF
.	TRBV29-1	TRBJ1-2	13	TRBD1	TGCAGCTTACGTGGACAGGGGGACTATGGCTACACCTTC	CSLRGQGDYGYTF
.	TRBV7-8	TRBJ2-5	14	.	TGTGCCAGCAGCTTAAAGGGGCGCGGTGAGACCCAGTACTTC	CASSLKGRGETQYF
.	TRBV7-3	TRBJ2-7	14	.	TGTGCCAGCAGCTACAAGGGACATCGAGGGGAGCAGTACTTC	CASSYKGHRGEQYF
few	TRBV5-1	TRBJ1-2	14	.	TGCGCCAGCAGCTTCACGCAGGGGAACTATGGCTACACCTTC	CASSFTQGNYGYTF
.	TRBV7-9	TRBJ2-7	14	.	TGTGCCCTTGGAGTAGCGCCTAGCTCCTACGAGCAGTACTTC	CALGVAPSSYEQYF
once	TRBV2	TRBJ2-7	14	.	TGTGCCAGCAGTTTTTACAGGGACACCTACGAGCAGTACTTC	CASSFYRDTYEQYF
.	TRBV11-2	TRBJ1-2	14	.	TGTGCCAGCAGCTTAGGGGGGACTGCGGGTGGCTACACCTTC	CASSLGGTAGGYTF
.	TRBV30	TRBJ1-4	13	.	TGTGCCTGGAGTGCAGGGATCGAAGAAAAACTGTTTTTT	CAWSAGIEEKLFF
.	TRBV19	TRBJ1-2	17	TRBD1	TGTGCCAGTAGTACTACCGGGACAGTCTCCCCACGGCATGGCTACACCTTC	CASSTTGTVSPRHGYTF
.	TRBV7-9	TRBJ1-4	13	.	TGTGCCAGCAGCCCGACGGGCGGGGAAAAACTGTTTTTT	CASSPTGGEKLFF
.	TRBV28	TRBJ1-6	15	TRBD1	TGTGCCAGCAGGAACCGGGACAGGGATAATTCACCCCTCCACTTT	CASRNRDRDNSPLHF
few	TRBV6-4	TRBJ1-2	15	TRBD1	TGTGCCAGCAGTGAAGGATTGGGGACAGGAACTGGCTACACCTTC	CASSEGLGTGTGYTF
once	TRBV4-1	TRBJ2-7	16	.	TGCGCCAGCAGCCAAGTGGCCAGCGCGAGCTCCTACGAGCAGTACTTC	CASSQVASASSYEQYF
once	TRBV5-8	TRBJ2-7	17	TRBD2	TGTGCCAGCAGCCGCGGACTAGCGGGGGCGAACTCCTACGAGCAGTACTTC	CASSRGLAGANSYEQYF